This T cell receptor (beta chain) was captured by sequencing in a study of T cell responses to AZD1222 COVID-19 vaccine. Points on this clone: Its antigen is currently unknown.

The method was immunoSEQ multiplex PCR; TCRdb's version includes in-frame clones alone and lacks a portion of them. The sample shows more than 250,000 clones, more than 80% of them seen only once. The V gene lost 6 bases and the J gene lost 4 bases, with 21 bases spanning the gap. This CDR3 has 16 amino acids. Germline V gives CDR1 MNHEY, CDR2 SMNVEV (reference sequence). Whole-study findings and limits: There were mostly white British donors and more females than males, and clonal diversity was possibly underestimated.

The TCR comes from an adult in good health. The input for sequencing was peripheral blood, taken on day 0 of AZD1222 vaccination. The rearrangement links TRBV27 to TRBJ1-1, with D possibly matching TRBD1 (6 bases). The CDR3 loop reads CASSPSGAERGTEAFF. The CDR3 DNA sequence: TGTGCCAGCAGCCCATCAGGGGCGGAAAGAGGCACTGAAGCTTTCTTT.